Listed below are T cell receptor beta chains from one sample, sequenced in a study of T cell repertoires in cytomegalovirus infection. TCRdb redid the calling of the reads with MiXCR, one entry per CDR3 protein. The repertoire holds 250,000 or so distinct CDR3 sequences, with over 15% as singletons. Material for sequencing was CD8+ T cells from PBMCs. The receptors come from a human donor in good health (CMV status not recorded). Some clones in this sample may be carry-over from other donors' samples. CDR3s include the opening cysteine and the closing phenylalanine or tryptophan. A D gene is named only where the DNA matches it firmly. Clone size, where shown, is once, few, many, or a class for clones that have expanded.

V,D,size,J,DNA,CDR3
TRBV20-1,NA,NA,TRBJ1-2,TGCAGTGCTAGAGATCTCGTCAGGGACACCTATGGCTACACCTTC,CSARDLVRDTYGYTF
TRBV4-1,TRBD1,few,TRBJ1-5,TGCGCCAGCAGCCCGGACAGGGGCGCCGGTCAGCCCCAGCATTTT,CASSPDRGAGQPQHF
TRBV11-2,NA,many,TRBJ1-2,TGTGCCAGCAGCCCCCGCGGACTCTGGCACTATGGCTACACCTTC,CASSPRGLWHYGYTF
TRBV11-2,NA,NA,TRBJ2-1,TGTGCCAGCAGCTCACCGACAGGGACTTTTTACAATGAGCAGTTCTTC,CASSSPTGTFYNEQFF
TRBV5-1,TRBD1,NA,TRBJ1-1,TGCGCCAGCAGCTTTACACCTGAGGACAGGTTGAACACTGAAGCTTTCTTT,CASSFTPEDRLNTEAFF
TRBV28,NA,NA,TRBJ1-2,TGTGCCAGCAGTGAAACCAGGGGTGGAGGCTACACCTTC,CASSETRGGGYTF
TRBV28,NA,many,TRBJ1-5,TGTGCCAGCAGCCTTGGGAGGGGCGCGGGCAATCAGCCCCAGCATTTT,CASSLGRGAGNQPQHF
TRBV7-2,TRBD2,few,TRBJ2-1,TGTGCCAGCAGCGCCCCACCCCAAGGACTAGCCCATGAGCAGTTCTTC,CASSAPPQGLAHEQFF
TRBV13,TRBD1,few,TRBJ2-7,TGTGCCAGCAGCTTATCCCCCGGACAGGGAACCTACGAGCAGTACTTC,CASSLSPGQGTYEQYF
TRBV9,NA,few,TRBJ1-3,TGTGCCAGCAGCGCGGGACAAGTGTCGGTCGGAAACACCATATATTTT,CASSAGQVSVGNTIYF
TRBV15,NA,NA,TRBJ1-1,TGTGCCACCAGCAGAGAAAAGGAAGGGGCCGAGGGAGAAGCTTTCTTT,CATSREKEGAEGEAFF
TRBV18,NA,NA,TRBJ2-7,TGTGCCAGCTCACCACCTACCGGGGCTACTGGCGAGCAGTACTTC,CASSPPTGATGEQYF
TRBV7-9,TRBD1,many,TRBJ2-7,TGTGCCAGCAGCTCGCAGGGACAGGGACTCTACGAGCAGTACTTC,CASSSQGQGLYEQYF
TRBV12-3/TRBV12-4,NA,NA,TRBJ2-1,TGTGCCAGCAGCCGGGACAACTACAATGAGCAGTTCTTC,CASSRDNYNEQFF
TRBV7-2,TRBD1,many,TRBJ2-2,TGTGCCAGCAGCTTAGGGGACAGGGACGGCGGGGAGCTGTTTTTT,CASSLGDRDGGELFF
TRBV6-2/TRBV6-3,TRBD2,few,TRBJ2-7,TGTGCCAGCACCCCGGTCGGGGGGAACTCCTACGAGCAGTACTTC,CASTPVGGNSYEQYF
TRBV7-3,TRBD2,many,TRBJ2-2,TGTGCCAGCAGTTACGGACTAGCAGTGAACACCGGGGAGCTGTTTTTT,CASSYGLAVNTGELFF
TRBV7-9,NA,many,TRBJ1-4,TGTGCCAGCAGCGGGACCCCGAAGGGGATTAATGAAAAACTGTTTTTT,CASSGTPKGINEKLFF
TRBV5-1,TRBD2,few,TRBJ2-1,TGCGCCAGCAGTTTGAGAGGCGGGGGGGCAAGCGAATACAATGAGCAGTTCTTC,CASSLRGGGASEYNEQFF
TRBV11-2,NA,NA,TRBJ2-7,TGTGCCAGCAGCTTAGCGGACACATATTACGAGCAGTACTTC,CASSLADTYYEQYF
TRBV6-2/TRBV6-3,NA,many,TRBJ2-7,TGTGCCAGCAGTTACTCGAGTCCAACCTACTACGAGCAGTACTTC,CASSYSSPTYYEQYF
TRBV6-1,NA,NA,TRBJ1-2,TGTGCCAGCAGTGAAGCGCTTCGTGGGGATGGCTACACCTTC,CASSEALRGDGYTF
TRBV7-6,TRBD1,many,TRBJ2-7,TGTGCCAGCAGCCCCACCAGGACAGGGCTCTCCTACGAGCAGTACTTC,CASSPTRTGLSYEQYF
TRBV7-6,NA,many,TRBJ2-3,TGTGCCAGCAGCTTAACCGGGACTCAAGAGCAGGCAGATACGCAGTATTTT,CASSLTGTQEQADTQYF
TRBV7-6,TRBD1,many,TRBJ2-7,TGTGCCAGCAGCTTAGTAGCGTCCCGACAGGGAGTTTGGTACGAGCAGTACTTC,CASSLVASRQGVWYEQYF
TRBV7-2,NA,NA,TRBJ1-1,TGTGCCAGCAGCTTAGAGACGGAGTTCGGGGAAGCTTTCTTT,CASSLETEFGEAFF
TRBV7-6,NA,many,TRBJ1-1,TGTGCCAGCAGCTTATGGGTAGGGCAGAACACTGAAGCTTTCTTT,CASSLWVGQNTEAFF
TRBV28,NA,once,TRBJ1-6,TGTGCCAGCAGTTCCCCGGACCGAAATTCACCCCTCCACTTT,CASSSPDRNSPLHF
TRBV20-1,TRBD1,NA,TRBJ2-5,TGCAGTGCTAGAGACCGGACAGGGGGCTCCCCAGAGACCCAGTACTTC,CSARDRTGGSPETQYF
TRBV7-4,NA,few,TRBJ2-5,TGTGCCAGCAGCCCTACTAGGGCTCAAGAGACCCAGTACTTC,CASSPTRAQETQYF
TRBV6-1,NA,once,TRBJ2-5,TGTGCCAGCAGTTTTACAGGAGAGGGTGGAAACCAGTACTTC,CASSFTGEGGNQYF
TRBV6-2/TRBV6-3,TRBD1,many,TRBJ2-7,TGTGCCAGCAGTTGGGGACAGTTCTACGAGCAGTACTTC,CASSWGQFYEQYF
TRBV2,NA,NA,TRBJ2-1,TGTGCCAGCAGTGAAAGGCTTGACGGACCCTACAATGAGCAGTTCTTC,CASSERLDGPYNEQFF
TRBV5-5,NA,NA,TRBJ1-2,TGTGCCAGCAGCTTAGCCGGGACTGGCTATGGCTACACCTTC,CASSLAGTGYGYTF
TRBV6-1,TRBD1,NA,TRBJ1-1,TGTGCCAGCAGTCTCGACCCCGGGACAGGGGGTGAAGCTTTCTTT,CASSLDPGTGGEAFF
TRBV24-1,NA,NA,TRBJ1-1,TGTGCCACCAGTGACCCCCTTCCCGGGATGAACACTGAAGCTTTCTTT,CATSDPLPGMNTEAFF
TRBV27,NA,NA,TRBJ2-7,TGTGCCAGCAGTTTACTAGGGGCCCGCAGGGACGAGCAGTACTTC,CASSLLGARRDEQYF
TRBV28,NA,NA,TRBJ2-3,TGTGCCAGCTTGGAATGGTTGGGGCTAACCACAGATACGCAGTATTTT,CASLEWLGLTTDTQYF
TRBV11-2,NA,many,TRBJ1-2,TGTGCCAGCAGCTTAATGGGGCGCGGCTACACCTTC,CASSLMGRGYTF
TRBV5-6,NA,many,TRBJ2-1,TGTGCCAGCAGCGACTGGGGATCCTACAATGAGCAGTTCTTC,CASSDWGSYNEQFF
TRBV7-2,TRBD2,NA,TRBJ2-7,TGTGCCAGCAGCTTAGTCGGGGTTGGGCTAGCGGGGGGAACGGACCTCGAGCAGTACTTC,CASSLVGVGLAGGTDLEQYF
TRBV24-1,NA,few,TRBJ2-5,TGTGCCACCAGTACGAAGTACCAAGAGACCCAGTACTTC,CATSTKYQETQYF
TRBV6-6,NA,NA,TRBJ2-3,TGTGCCAGCATTCGTCTGGGCGTAACTAGCACAGATACGCAGTATTTT,CASIRLGVTSTDTQYF
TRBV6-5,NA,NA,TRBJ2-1,TGTGCCAGCAGCACAGGGAGCTCCTACAATGAGCAGTTCTTC,CASSTGSSYNEQFF
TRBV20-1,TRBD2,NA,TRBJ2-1,TGCAGTGCTAGAGATATCTTCGCTAGCGGGGGCACCTACAATGAGCAGTTCTTC,CSARDIFASGGTYNEQFF
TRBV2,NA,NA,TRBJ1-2,TGTGCCAGCAGGGGCAGAATTAACACAGACGGCTACACCTTC,CASRGRINTDGYTF
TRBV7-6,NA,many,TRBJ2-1,TGTGCCAGCAGCCCAACGCGGGGGCCTTTAGATGAGCAGTTCTTC,CASSPTRGPLDEQFF
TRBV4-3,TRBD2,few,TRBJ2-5,TGCGCCAGCAGCCAAGAGCCTAGCGGGGGGGCCCATGAGACCCAGTACTTC,CASSQEPSGGAHETQYF
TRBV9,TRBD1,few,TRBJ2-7,TGTGCCAGCAGCTCAGCCGGGACAGGACGGTACGAGCAGTACTTC,CASSSAGTGRYEQYF
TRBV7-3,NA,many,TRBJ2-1,TGTGCCAGCAGCCAAACAGGGAACTCCTACAATGAGCAGTTCTTC,CASSQTGNSYNEQFF
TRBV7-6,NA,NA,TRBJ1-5,TGTGCCAGCAGCTGGGGGGGTGTCAATCAGCCCCAGCATTTT,CASSWGGVNQPQHF
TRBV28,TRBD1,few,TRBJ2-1,TGTGCCAGCAGTGCAACCGGGACAGGGACATACAATGAGCAGTTCTTC,CASSATGTGTYNEQFF
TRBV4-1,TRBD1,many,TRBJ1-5,TGCGCCAGCAGCCAAGATATAGGACAGGGTCAGCCCCAGCATTTT,CASSQDIGQGQPQHF
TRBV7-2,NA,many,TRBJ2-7,TGTGCCAGCAGCTTCGACAGGATTTACGAGCAGTACTTC,CASSFDRIYEQYF
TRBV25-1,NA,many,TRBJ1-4,TGTGCCAGCAGAAGTGAGGCGAGAAATGAAAAACTGTTTTTT,CASRSEARNEKLFF
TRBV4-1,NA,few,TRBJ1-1,TGCGCCAGCAGCCAAGATCAGGAGAGGGTGAACACTGAAGCTTTCTTT,CASSQDQERVNTEAFF